Detailed here is one T cell receptor beta chain. Its cognate antigen is unknown. After removal of 7 bases from V and 3 bases from J, the junction contained 6 bases not matched to a gene. The germline V gene encodes CDR1 ENHRY and CDR2 SYGVKD. This CDR3 has 14 amino acids. The entry originates in a study of stem cell transplantation in POMP-related autoinflammatory disease. Across the whole study: Defective thymoproteasomes were hypothesized to impair CD8+ T-cell positive selection. Pre-transplant patients had naive-skewed CD4+ T cells and few CD8+ T cells.

General study findings and limits: A trend toward lower repertoire diversity and greater clonality appeared in every analyzed T-cell subset of PRAID patients.

Clones were read by immunoSEQ multiplex PCR, and TCRdb kept only the in-frame ones, dropping some. The data hold about 1,300 clones, with 83% observed a single time. This specimen consisted of CD4+ follicular helper T cells (Tfh) from PBMCs, obtained before stem cell transplantation. The sequence derives from a human donor with POMP-related autoinflammation and immune dysregulation (PRAID). J is TRBJ2-7 and V is TRBV10-3; TRBD1 matches 10 bases. CDR3 region: CAIKPGQGNYEQYF. The CDR3 DNA sequence: TGTGCCATCAAGCCGGGACAGGGGAACTACGAGCAGTACTTC.